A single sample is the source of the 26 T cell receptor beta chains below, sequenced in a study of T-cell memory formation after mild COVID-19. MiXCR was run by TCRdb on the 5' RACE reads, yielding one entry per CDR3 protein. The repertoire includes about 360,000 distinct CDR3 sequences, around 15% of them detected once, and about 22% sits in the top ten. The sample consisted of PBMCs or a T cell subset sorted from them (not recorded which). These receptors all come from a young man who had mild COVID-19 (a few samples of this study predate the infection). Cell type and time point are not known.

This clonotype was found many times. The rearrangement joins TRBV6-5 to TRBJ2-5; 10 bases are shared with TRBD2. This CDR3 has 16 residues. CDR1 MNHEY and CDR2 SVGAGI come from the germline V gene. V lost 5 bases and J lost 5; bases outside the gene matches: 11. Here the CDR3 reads CASSLLAGRYRETQYF. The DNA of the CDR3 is TGTGCCAGCAGTCTACTAGCGGGGAGGTACCGGGAGACCCAGTACTTC.

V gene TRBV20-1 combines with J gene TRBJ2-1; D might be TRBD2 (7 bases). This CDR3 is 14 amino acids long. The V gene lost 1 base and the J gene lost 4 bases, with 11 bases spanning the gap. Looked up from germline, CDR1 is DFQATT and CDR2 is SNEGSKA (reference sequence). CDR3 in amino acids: CSARVGGAYNEQFF. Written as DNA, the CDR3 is TGCAGTGCTAGAGTTGGGGGGGCATACAATGAGCAGTTCTTC.

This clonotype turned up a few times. The CDR3 sequence is CASSQGPPYYTF. For the CDR3, the DNA is TGTGCCAGCAGCCAAGGCCCCCCATACTACACCTTC. This chain joins TRBV3-1 and TRBJ1-2; no clear D gene. This CDR3 contains 12 residues. V shed 1 base and J shed 10 bases, with 10 bases lying between them. CDR1 LGHDT and CDR2 YNNKEL come from the germline V gene (reference sequence).

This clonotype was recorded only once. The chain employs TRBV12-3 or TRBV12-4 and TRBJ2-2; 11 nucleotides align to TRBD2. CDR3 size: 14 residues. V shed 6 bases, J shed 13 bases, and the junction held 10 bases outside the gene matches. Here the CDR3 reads CASSPGTSGFVLFF. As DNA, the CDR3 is TGTGCCAGCAGCCCCGGGACTAGCGGATTTGTGCTGTTTTTT.

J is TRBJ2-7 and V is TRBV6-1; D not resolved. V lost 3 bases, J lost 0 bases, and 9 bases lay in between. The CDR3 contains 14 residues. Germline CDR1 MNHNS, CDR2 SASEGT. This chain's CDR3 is CASSDPMSSYEQYV. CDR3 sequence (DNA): TGTGCCAGCAGTGATCCTATGAGCTCCTACGAGCAGTACGTC.

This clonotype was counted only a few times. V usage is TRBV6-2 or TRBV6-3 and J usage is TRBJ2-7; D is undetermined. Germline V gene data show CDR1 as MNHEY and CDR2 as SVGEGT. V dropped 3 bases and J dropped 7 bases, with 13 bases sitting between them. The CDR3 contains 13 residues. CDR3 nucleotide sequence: TGTGCCAGCAGTTATGAAACCTGGGGTGAGCAGTACGTC. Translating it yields CASSYETWGEQYV.

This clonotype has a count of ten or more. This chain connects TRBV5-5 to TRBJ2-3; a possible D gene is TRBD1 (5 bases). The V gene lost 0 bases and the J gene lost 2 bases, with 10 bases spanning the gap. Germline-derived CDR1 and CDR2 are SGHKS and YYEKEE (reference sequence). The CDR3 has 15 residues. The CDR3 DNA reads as TGTGCCAGCAGCTTGGCAGGGCGCCCCACAGATACGCAGTATTTT. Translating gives CASSLAGRPTDTQYF.

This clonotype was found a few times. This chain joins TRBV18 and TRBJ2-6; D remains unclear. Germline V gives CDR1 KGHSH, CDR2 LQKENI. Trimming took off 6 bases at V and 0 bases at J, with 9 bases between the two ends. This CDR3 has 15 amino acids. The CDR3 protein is CASSHGSSGANVLTF. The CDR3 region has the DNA TGTGCCAGCTCCCACGGAAGCTCTGGGGCCAACGTCCTGACTTTC. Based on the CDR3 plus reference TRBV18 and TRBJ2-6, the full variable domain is NAGVMQNPRHLVRRRGQEARLRCSPMKGHSHVYWYRQLPEEGLKFMVYLQKENIIDESGMPKERFSAEFPKEGPSILRIQQVVRGDSAAYFCASSHGSSGANVLTFGAGSRLTVL.

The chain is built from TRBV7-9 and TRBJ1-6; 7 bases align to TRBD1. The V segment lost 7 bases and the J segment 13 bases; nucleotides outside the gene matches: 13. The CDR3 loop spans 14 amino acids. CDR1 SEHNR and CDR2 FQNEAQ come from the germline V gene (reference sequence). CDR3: CASTQRQGQGPLHF. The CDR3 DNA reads TGTGCCAGCACCCAGAGACAGGGCCAGGGGCCCCTCCACTTT.

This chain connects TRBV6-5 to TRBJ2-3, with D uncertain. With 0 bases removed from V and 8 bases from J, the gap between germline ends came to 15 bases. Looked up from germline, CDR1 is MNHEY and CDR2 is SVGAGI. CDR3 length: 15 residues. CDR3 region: CASSYSSLSLGTQYF. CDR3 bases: TGTGCCAGCAGTTACTCGAGTCTTAGTTTGGGTACGCAGTATTTT.

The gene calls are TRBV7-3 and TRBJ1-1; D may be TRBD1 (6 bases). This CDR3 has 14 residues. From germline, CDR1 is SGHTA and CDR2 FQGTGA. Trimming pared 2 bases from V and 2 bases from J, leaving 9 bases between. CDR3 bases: TGTGCCAGCAGCTTATCGGGACAAAACACTGAAGCTTTCTTT. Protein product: CASSLSGQNTEAFF.

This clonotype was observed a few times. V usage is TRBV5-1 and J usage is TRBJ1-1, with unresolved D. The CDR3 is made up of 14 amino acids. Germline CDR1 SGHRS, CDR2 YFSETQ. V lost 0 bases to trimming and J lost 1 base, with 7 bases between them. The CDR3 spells CASSLERQNTEAFF. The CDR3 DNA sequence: TGCGCCAGCAGCTTGGAGCGGCAGAACACTGAAGCTTTCTTT.

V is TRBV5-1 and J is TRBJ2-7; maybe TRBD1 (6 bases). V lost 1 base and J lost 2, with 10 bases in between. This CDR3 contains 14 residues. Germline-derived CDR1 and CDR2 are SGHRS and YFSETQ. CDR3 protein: CASSLLQGPYEQYF. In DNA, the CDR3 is TGCGCCAGCAGCTTGTTACAGGGACCCTACGAGCAGTACTTC.

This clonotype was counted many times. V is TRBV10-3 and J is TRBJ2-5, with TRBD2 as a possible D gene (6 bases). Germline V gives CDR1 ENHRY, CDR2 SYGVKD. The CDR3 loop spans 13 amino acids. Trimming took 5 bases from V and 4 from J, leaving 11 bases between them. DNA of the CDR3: TGTGCCATCAGTCTAGCGCTGGGAGAGACCCAGTACTTC. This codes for CAISLALGETQYF.

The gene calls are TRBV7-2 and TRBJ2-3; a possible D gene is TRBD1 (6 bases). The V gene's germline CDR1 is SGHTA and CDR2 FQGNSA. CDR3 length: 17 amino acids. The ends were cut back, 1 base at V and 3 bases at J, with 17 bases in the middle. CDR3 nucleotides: TGTGCCAGCAGCTTAGATTTTCAGGGGTGGAGGACAGATACGCAGTATTTT. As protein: CASSLDFQGWRTDTQYF.

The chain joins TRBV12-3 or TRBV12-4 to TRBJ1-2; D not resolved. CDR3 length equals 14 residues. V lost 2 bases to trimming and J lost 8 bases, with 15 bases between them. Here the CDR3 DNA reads TGTGCCAGCAGTTTATTCGCCTACTCGGGGGGCTACACCTTC. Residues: CASSLFAYSGGYTF.

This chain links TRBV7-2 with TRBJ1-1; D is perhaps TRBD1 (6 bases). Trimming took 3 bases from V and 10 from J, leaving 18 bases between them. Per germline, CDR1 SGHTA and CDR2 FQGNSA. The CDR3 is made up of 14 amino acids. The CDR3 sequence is CASSFPGQPQVAFF. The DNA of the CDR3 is TGTGCCAGCAGCTTTCCCGGACAGCCCCAGGTAGCTTTCTTT.

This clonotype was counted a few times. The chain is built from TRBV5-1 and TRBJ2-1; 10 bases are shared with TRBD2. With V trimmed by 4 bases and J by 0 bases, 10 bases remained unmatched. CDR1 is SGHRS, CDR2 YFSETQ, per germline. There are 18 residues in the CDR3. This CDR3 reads CASSPRPIAGGSYNEQFF. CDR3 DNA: TGCGCCAGCAGCCCAAGACCTATAGCGGGGGGCTCCTACAATGAGCAGTTCTTC.

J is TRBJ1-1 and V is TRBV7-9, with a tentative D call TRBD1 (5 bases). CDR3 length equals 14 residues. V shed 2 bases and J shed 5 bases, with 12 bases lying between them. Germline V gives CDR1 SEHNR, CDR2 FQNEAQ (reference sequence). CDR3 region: CASSLSPTETEAFF. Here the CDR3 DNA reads TGTGCCAGCAGCTTAAGTCCGACAGAGACTGAAGCTTTCTTT.

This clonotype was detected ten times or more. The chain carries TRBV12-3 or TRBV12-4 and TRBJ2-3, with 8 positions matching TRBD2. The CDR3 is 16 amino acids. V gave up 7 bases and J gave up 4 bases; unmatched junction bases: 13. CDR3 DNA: TGTGCCAGCACCTCCGTGCGTGGGCGGGGGGCAGATACGCAGTATTTT. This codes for CASTSVRGRGADTQYF.

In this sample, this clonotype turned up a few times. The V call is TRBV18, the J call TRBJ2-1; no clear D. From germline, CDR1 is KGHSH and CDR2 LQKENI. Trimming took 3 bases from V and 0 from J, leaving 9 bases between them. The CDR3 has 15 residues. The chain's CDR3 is CASSPQTSSYNEQFF. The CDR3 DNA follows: TGTGCCAGCTCACCGCAGACAAGCTCCTACAATGAGCAGTTCTTC.

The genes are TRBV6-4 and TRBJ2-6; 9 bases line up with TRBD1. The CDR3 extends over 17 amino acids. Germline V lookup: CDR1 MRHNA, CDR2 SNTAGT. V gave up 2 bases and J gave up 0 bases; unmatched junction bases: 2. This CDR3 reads CASSDRTGASGANVLTF. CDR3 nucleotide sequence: TGTGCCAGCAGTGACAGGACAGGGGCCTCTGGGGCCAACGTCCTGACTTTC.

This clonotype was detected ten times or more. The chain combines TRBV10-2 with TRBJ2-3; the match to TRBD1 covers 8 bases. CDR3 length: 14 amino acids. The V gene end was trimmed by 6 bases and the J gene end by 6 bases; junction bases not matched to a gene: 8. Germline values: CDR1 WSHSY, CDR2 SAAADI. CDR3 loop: CASSPDRVEDTQYF. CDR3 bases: TGCGCCAGCAGCCCGGACAGGGTGGAGGATACGCAGTATTTT.

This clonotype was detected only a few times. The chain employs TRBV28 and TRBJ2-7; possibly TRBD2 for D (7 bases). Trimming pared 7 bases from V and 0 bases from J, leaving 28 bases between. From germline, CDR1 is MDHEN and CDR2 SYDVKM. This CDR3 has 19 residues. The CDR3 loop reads CASTTVVAGRGHPSYEQYF. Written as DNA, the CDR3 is TGTGCCAGCACCACAGTTGTTGCGGGGAGGGGACACCCCTCCTACGAGCAGTACTTC. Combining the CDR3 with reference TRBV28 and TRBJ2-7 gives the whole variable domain DVKVTQSSRYLVKRTGEKVFLECVQDMDHENMFWYRQDPGLGLRLIYFSYDVKMKEKGDIPEGYSVSREKKERFSLILESASTNQTSMYLCASTTVVAGRGHPSYEQYFGPGTRLTVT.

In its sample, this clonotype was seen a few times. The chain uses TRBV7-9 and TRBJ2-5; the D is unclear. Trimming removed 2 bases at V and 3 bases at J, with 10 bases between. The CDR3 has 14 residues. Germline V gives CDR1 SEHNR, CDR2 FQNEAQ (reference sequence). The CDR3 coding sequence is TGTGCCAGCAGCTTATCTGGGTTTAAAGAGACCCAGTACTTC. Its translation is CASSLSGFKETQYF. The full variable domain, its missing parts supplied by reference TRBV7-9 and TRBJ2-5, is DTGVSQNPRHKITKRGQNVTFRCDPISEHNRLYWYRQTLGQGPEFLTYFQNEAQLEKSRLLSDRFSAERPKGSFSTLEIQRTEQGDSAMYLCASSLSGFKETQYFGPGTRLLVL.

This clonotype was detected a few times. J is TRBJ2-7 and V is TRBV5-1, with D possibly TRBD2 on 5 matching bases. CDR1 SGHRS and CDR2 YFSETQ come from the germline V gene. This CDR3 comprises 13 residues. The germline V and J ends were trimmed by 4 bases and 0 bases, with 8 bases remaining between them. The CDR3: CASSEGSSYEQYF. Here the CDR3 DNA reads TGCGCCAGCAGCGAGGGAAGCTCCTACGAGCAGTACTTC.